The 32 T cell receptor beta chains reported below all come from one sample, sequenced in a study of blood T cells in healthy people across ages. It was with a sample-barcoded 5' primer and a J-beta primer mix that a second PCR of roughly 6 to 12 cycles was run. TCRdb re-analysed the 5' RACE reads in MiXCR, keeping a single row per CDR3 protein. The sample yields about 1.7 million distinct CDR3 sequences, approximately 28% seen once. Sample: blood. Receptor source: a young woman in good health.

This clonotype was observed a few times. The chain combines TRBV5-1 with TRBJ2-1, with a possible D match to TRBD2 (6 bases). Trimming removed 4 bases at V and 6 bases at J, with 11 bases between. The CDR3 is 13 amino acids. Germline V CDR1 and CDR2: SGHRS, YFSETQ. The CDR3 bases are TGCGCCAGCAGCCTCGGGAGTTTCAATGAGCAGTTCTTC. Protein product: CASSLGSFNEQFF.

This clonotype occurred a few times. CDR3 region: CSAKWGQGNQPQHF. DNA for the CDR3: TGCAGTGCCAAATGGGGACAGGGCAATCAGCCCCAGCATTTT. The gene calls are TRBV20-1 and TRBJ1-5, with 8 bases fitting TRBD1. The germline V gene encodes CDR1 DFQATT and CDR2 SNEGSKA (reference sequence). CDR3 length: 14 residues. The V gene end was trimmed by 6 bases and the J gene end by 2 bases; junction bases not matched to a gene: 6.

Of note for this clonotype: This may come from a read error, since a much larger clone is one base off. The chain combines TRBV6-1 with TRBJ2-7; 10 nucleotides align to TRBD1. Per germline, CDR1 MNHNS and CDR2 SASEGT. This CDR3 contains 14 residues. The CDR3 nucleotides are TGTACCACAAACAGTCGGACAGGGGGGTACGAGCAGTACTTC. Translation gives CTTNSRTGGYEQYF.

The genes are TRBV12-3 or TRBV12-4 and TRBJ2-1; D is tentatively TRBD1 or TRBD2 (5 bases each). V dropped 6 bases and J dropped 11 bases, with 14 bases sitting between them. The CDR3 spans 12 residues. CDR3 nucleotide sequence: TGTGCCAGCAGACACTGGGGGAATAAGCAGTTCTTC. Encoded protein: CASRHWGNKQFF.

The genes are TRBV29-1 and TRBJ1-2, with D unresolved. Germline assignment: CDR1 SQVTM and CDR2 ANQGSEA. Between the trimmed V and J ends, which lost 3 bases and 4 bases, there was a span of 9 bases. The CDR3 is 12 amino acids. The CDR3 loop reads CSVDDQTYGYTF. As DNA, the CDR3 is TGCAGCGTTGACGACCAAACCTATGGCTACACCTTC.

In this sample, this clonotype turned up many times. This chain uses TRBV5-1 with TRBJ2-1; TRBD1 is a possible D gene (6 bases). CDR1 and CDR2 from the germline V gene are SGHRS and YFSETQ. There are 13 residues in the CDR3. The V end was cut by 2 bases, the J end by 8 bases, with 11 bases between. The DNA for the CDR3 is TGCGCCAGCAGCTTCCAACAGGGCGATGAGCAGTTCTTC. Translation gives CASSFQQGDEQFF.

The table lists this clonotype with a few counts. The genes are TRBV5-1 and TRBJ1-2, with TRBD1 matching over 9 bases. This CDR3 has 13 residues. The germline V gene encodes CDR1 SGHRS and CDR2 YFSETQ. J gave up 6 bases and V 6 bases, and 6 bases lay outside the gene matches. The CDR3 spells CASTTTGGNGYTF. CDR3 coding DNA: TGCGCCAGCACCACCACAGGGGGCAATGGCTACACCTTC.

DNA for the CDR3: TGTGCCAGCAAAATAATTCCCCAGAACACCGGGGAGCTGTTTTTT. This codes for CASKIIPQNTGELFF. The chain couples TRBV7-2 to TRBJ2-2; no clear D gene. The CDR3 is 15 residues long. Trimming cost V 7 bases and J 1 base, with 13 bases left between them. Germline V gene sequence: CDR1 SGHTA, CDR2 FQGNSA.

A word on this clonotype: A read error may account for a junction end that differs from germline. The chain recombines TRBV3-1 with TRBJ2-7; 9 nucleotides agree with TRBD2. Germline V gene lookup returns CDR1 LGHDT and CDR2 YNNKEL (reference sequence). The CDR3 extends over 15 amino acids. The CDR3 sequence: CASCQVNSGGYEQYF. In DNA form, the CDR3 reads TGTGCCAGCTGCCAAGTTAATAGCGGGGGATACGAGCAGTACTTC.

This sequence joins TRBV5-1 and TRBJ2-3, with 9 bases that match TRBD2. Per the germline V gene, CDR1 is SGHRS and CDR2 is YFSETQ. The CDR3 is made up of 15 amino acids. With V trimmed by 4 bases and J by 4 bases, 7 bases remained unmatched. The DNA for the CDR3 is TGCGCCAGCAGCCCTGGACTAGCGCGACCAGATACGCAGTATTTT. Translation gives CASSPGLARPDTQYF.

On this clonotype itself: A much larger clone differs by one base, so this may be a read error. This chain uses TRBV6-4 with TRBJ2-1, with 7 bases identical to TRBD1. The better agreement between TRBJ2-7 and the DNA end casts doubt on the J call. This CDR3 is 16 amino acids long. Per germline, CDR1 MRHNA and CDR2 SNTAGT. DNA for the CDR3: TGTGCCAGCAAAAGGGACAGCGCGAGCTCCTACAATGAGCAGTACTTC. It encodes CASKRDSASSYNEQYF.

This clonotype was observed a few times. This chain connects TRBV20-1 to TRBJ2-5; no firm D call. Germline lookup yields CDR1 DFQATT and CDR2 SNEGSKA (reference sequence). Trimming shortened V by 0 bases and J by 5 bases, and 16 bases separated the two germline ends. The CDR3 is 15 residues long. The CDR3 loop reads CSARDSTSSWETQYF. The CDR3 DNA reads as TGCAGTGCTAGAGATTCGACAAGCTCATGGGAGACCCAGTACTTC.

This clonotype was counted a few times. The chain carries TRBV9 and TRBJ2-1; D might be TRBD2 (6 bases). CDR3 size: 17 residues. Germline-derived CDR1 and CDR2 are SGDLS and YYNGEE. V lost 0 bases and J lost 9, with 22 bases in between. The CDR3, as DNA: TGTGCCAGCAGCGTAGAGGTTTTGGCGGGAAGGGCTACTGAGCAGTTCTTC. Translating gives CASSVEVLAGRATEQFF.

The genes are TRBV12-3 or TRBV12-4 and TRBJ2-3; 8 bases map to TRBD2. Losses at the gene ends were 8 bases for V and 5 bases for J; bases not matched to a gene: 12. The CDR3 spans 15 residues. CDR3 DNA: TGTGCCAGCGGACCAACTAGCGGATCTATAGATACGCAGTATTTT. The encoded protein is CASGPTSGSIDTQYF.

This clonotype was picked up a small number of times. The chain has TRBV2 and TRBJ1-5; D is undetermined. This CDR3 is built from 12 residues. CDR1 SNHLY and CDR2 FYNNEI come from the germline V gene. V lost 7 bases, J lost 5 bases, and 9 bases lay in between. This CDR3 reads CASTLTDQPQHF. CDR3 sequence (DNA): TGTGCCAGCACGTTAACAGATCAGCCCCAGCATTTT.

The chain has TRBV5-1 and TRBJ2-5, with TRBD2 as a possible D gene (6 bases). Germline CDR1 and CDR2: SGHRS and YFSETQ. Trimming shortened V by 4 bases and J by 7 bases, and 14 bases separated the two germline ends. The CDR3 loop spans 13 amino acids. The CDR3 sequence: CASSPREGATQYF. The CDR3 nucleotides are TGCGCCAGCAGCCCGCGGGAAGGTGCGACCCAGTACTTC.

This chain uses TRBV7-9 with TRBJ2-5; D ambiguous. Between the trimmed V and J ends, which lost 5 bases and 1 base, there was a span of 11 bases. Germline loops: CDR1 SEHNR, CDR2 FQNEAQ (reference sequence). The CDR3 is 14 amino acids. CDR3 coding DNA: TGTGCCAGCAGCGGCAAGGTAGCCCAAGAGACCCAGTACTTC. Translated, it gives CASSGKVAQETQYF.

The sample holds a few counts of this clonotype. The V and J genes are TRBV15 and TRBJ2-5; maybe TRBD2 (5 bases). Germline CDR1 and CDR2: LNHNV and YYDKDF (reference sequence). Deletions cut 3 bases from V and 2 bases from J, with 10 bases between. The CDR3 is 14 residues long. CDR3 DNA sequence: TGTGCCACCAGCAGGAGGGCACTTCAAGAGACCCAGTACTTC. As protein: CATSRRALQETQYF.

This chain links TRBV9 with TRBJ2-5, with D unresolved. CDR3 length: 13 residues. Deletions cut 4 bases from V and 5 bases from J, with 12 bases between. The germline CDR1 and CDR2 sequences are SGDLS and YYNGEE. CDR3 in amino acids: CASSLQSSETQYF. The CDR3 bases are TGTGCCAGCAGCCTCCAGTCCTCGGAGACCCAGTACTTC.

This chain links TRBV2 with TRBJ2-3; 11 positions match TRBD2. The length of the CDR3 is 15 residues. Germline V lookup: CDR1 SNHLY, CDR2 FYNNEI. V lost 7 bases to trimming and J lost 4 bases; unmatched junction nucleotides: 7. The chain's CDR3 is CASNLAGGSADTQYF. DNA for the CDR3: TGTGCCAGCAATCTAGCGGGGGGAAGCGCAGATACGCAGTATTTT.

The chain carries TRBV10-3 and TRBJ1-1; 8 nucleotides align to TRBD1. The CDR3 sequence is 14 residues long. Looked up from germline, CDR1 is ENHRY and CDR2 is SYGVKD. V shed 2 bases, J shed 7 bases, and the junction held 6 bases outside the gene matches. For the CDR3, the DNA is TGTGCCATCAGTGAGACAGGGGGGAAAAGTGAAGCTTTCTTT. It yields the protein CAISETGGKSEAFF.

This rearrangement joins TRBV5-1 to TRBJ2-6; D gene ambiguous. The germline CDR1 and CDR2 sequences are SGHRS and YFSETQ. Trimming took off 6 bases at V and 1 base at J, with 8 bases between the two ends. The CDR3 contains 14 residues. The CDR3 DNA reads TGCGCCAGCAATTTTGAGTCTGGGGCCAACGTCCTGACTTTC. Amino acids: CASNFESGANVLTF.

Concerning this clonotype: The junction does not match germline at one end; this may be a read error. The chain has TRBV28 and TRBJ2-1, with 11 bases matching TRBD1. The CDR3 has 16 amino acids. Germline loops: CDR1 MDHEN, CDR2 SYDVKM. CDR3 loop: CVSSLGGTGGNNEQFF. CDR3 coding DNA: TGTGTCAGCAGTTTAGGGGGGACAGGGGGTAACAATGAGCAGTTCTTC.

This clonotype occurred a few times. The V call is TRBV5-1, the J call TRBJ2-2; tentatively, D is TRBD1 or TRBD2 (5 bases each). CDR1 and CDR2 (germline): SGHRS, YFSETQ. The CDR3 is 15 residues long. Between the trimmed V and J ends, which lost 5 bases and 4 bases, there was a span of 15 bases. CDR3 amino acids: CASRTGTPATGELFF. In DNA form, the CDR3 reads TGCGCCAGCAGGACCGGGACCCCCGCCACCGGGGAGCTGTTTTTT.

CDR3 in amino acids: CSARDPLRTGVTGLAGLRTDTQYF. In DNA, the CDR3 is TGCAGTGCTAGAGACCCCTTGCGGACAGGGGTAACGGGACTAGCGGGACTGCGGACAGATACGCAGTATTTT. The chain carries TRBV20-1 and TRBJ2-3; 13 nucleotides line up with TRBD2. V was pared by 0 bases and J by 3 bases, with 27 bases of the junction left unmatched. CDR1 is DFQATT and CDR2 is SNEGSKA in the germline V gene (reference sequence). The CDR3 sequence is 24 residues long.

This clonotype was counted between two and nine times. The gene calls are TRBV20-1 and TRBJ1-2; D possibly corresponds to TRBD1 (6 bases). The germline CDR1 and CDR2 sequences are DFQATT and SNEGSKA (reference sequence). This CDR3 contains 13 residues. The CDR3 reads CRVQGLLNYGYTF. DNA for the CDR3: TGCAGGGTACAGGGACTTCTTAACTATGGCTACACCTTC.

Points on this clonotype: A junction boundary mismatches the germline segment, possibly from a read error. V is TRBV20-1 and J is TRBJ2-3; D perhaps matches TRBD2 (5 bases). The CDR3 sequence is 11 residues long. From germline, CDR1 is DFQATT and CDR2 SNEGSKA (reference sequence). The CDR3 nucleotides read TGCAGTGCGAGGGAGCCAGATACGCAGGATTTT. Amino acid sequence: CSAREPDTQDF.

The rearrangement links TRBV12-3 or TRBV12-4 to TRBJ1-3; no firm D call. Deletions cut 7 bases from V and 2 bases from J, with 15 bases between. The CDR3 consists of 15 residues. The CDR3 region has the DNA TGTGCCAGCAACTCGGACTATCATCCTGGAAACACCATATATTTT. It is translated as CASNSDYHPGNTIYF.

This clonotype was observed a few times. The chain combines TRBV6-5 with TRBJ1-4; D remains ambiguous. V lost 4 bases, J lost 5 bases, and 11 bases lay in between. The CDR3 has 14 amino acids. Germline V gene data show CDR1 as MNHEY and CDR2 as SVGAGI. This chain's CDR3 is CASSFYGRNEKLFF. CDR3 nucleotides: TGTGCCAGCAGTTTTTATGGCAGAAATGAAAAACTGTTTTTT.

The table lists this clonotype with many counts. V is TRBV29-1 and J is TRBJ2-3, with D perhaps being TRBD1 or TRBD2 (5 bases each). The length of the CDR3 is 13 residues. Between the trimmed V and J ends, which lost 8 bases and 1 base, there was a span of 13 bases. The germline V gene has CDR1 SQVTM and CDR2 ANQGSEA. The CDR3 sequence is CSLAQGGTDTQYF. The CDR3 DNA follows: TGCAGCCTCGCTCAGGGAGGCACAGATACGCAGTATTTT.

V is TRBV9 and J is TRBJ2-6; TRBD1 agrees at 8 bases. Trimming at V came to 4 bases and at J to 5 bases, leaving 5 bases not matched to a gene. Per germline, CDR1 SGDLS and CDR2 YYNGEE. The CDR3 runs 15 residues. The CDR3 here is CASSKDRVWANVLTF. The CDR3 DNA sequence: TGTGCCAGCAGCAAGGACAGGGTCTGGGCCAACGTCCTGACTTTC.

This clonotype was observed a handful of times. The chain is built from TRBV5-1 and TRBJ1-2; 12 nucleotides match TRBD1. Germline V gene data show CDR1 as SGHRS and CDR2 as YFSETQ. V gave up 0 bases and J gave up 6 bases; unmatched junction bases: 3. This CDR3 comprises 15 residues. For the CDR3, the DNA is TGCGCCAGCAGCTTGGTGGGACAGGGGGCGGATGGCTACACCTTC. Its translation is CASSLVGQGADGYTF.